Below, 30 T cell receptor beta chains from the same sample are listed, as sequenced in a study of cytomegalovirus exposure and HLA in healthy donors. Clones were read by immunoSEQ multiplex PCR, and TCRdb kept only the in-frame ones, dropping some. The table lists 66,000 or so clones, 95% to 98% of them singletons. The material sequenced was PBMCs. These TCRs come from a woman in her late teens or twenties in good health and CMV-seropositive.

This chain joins TRBV6-1 and TRBJ2-3; a possible D gene is TRBD2 (7 bases). The V end was cut by 1 base, the J end by 3 bases, with 11 bases between. Per the germline V gene, CDR1 is MNHNS and CDR2 is SASEGT. The CDR3 consists of 15 residues. In DNA, the CDR3 is TGTGCCAGCAGTGAAGAAGGGGGGGATACAGATACGCAGTATTTT. Its translation is CASSEEGGDTDTQYF.

This chain uses TRBV15 with TRBJ1-2, with 10 bases aligning to TRBD1. Looked up from germline, CDR1 is LNHNV and CDR2 is YYDKDF (reference sequence). The V segment lost 2 bases and the J segment 5 bases; nucleotides outside the gene matches: 2. This CDR3 has 14 residues. This chain's CDR3 is CATSRQDRGYGYTF. The CDR3 bases are TGTGCCACCAGCAGACAGGACAGGGGGTATGGCTACACCTTC.

V and J are TRBV2 and TRBJ2-7; 7 nucleotides agree with TRBD1. The V segment lost 7 bases and the J segment 3 bases; nucleotides outside the gene matches: 9. This CDR3 has 14 residues. CDR1 is SNHLY and CDR2 is FYNNEI in the germline V gene. The CDR3 loop reads CASNIRDSRYEQYF. For the CDR3, the DNA is TGTGCCAGCAATATCCGGGACAGCCGCTACGAGCAGTACTTC.

V is TRBV2 and J is TRBJ1-1; TRBD1 matches at 11 bases. The ends lost 6 bases at V and 3 bases at J; junction bases unmatched: 0. This CDR3 is built from 13 residues. Per the germline V gene, CDR1 is SNHLY and CDR2 is FYNNEI. DNA for the CDR3: TGTGCCAGCAGGGACAGGGGGCACACTGAAGCTTTCTTT. As protein: CASRDRGHTEAFF.

In DNA, the CDR3 is TGTGCCTGGAGTGTAAACGAAGTCGAGGAGCAGTTCTTC. Translation gives CAWSVNEVEEQFF. V is TRBV30 and J is TRBJ2-1; D call uncertain. V lost 0 bases, J lost 10 bases, and 13 bases lay in between. In germline, CDR1 is GTSNPN, CDR2 SVGIG (reference sequence). The CDR3 loop spans 13 amino acids.

The chain joins TRBV7-9 to TRBJ1-5; 10 positions agree with TRBD1. CDR1 and CDR2 from the germline V gene are SEHNR and FQNEAQ (reference sequence). CDR3 length: 14 amino acids. The J segment lost 0 bases and the V segment lost 8 bases, leaving 1 base of the junction unmatched. DNA of the CDR3: TGTGCCAGCGGGACAGGGGATAGCAATCAGCCCCAGCATTTT. Translation: CASGTGDSNQPQHF.

V and J are TRBV5-6 and TRBJ1-3, with D unresolved. V dropped 5 bases and J dropped 4 bases, with 7 bases sitting between them. The CDR3 is 12 amino acids. Germline V gene data show CDR1 as SGHDT and CDR2 as YYEEEE. CDR3 bases: TGTGCCAGCAGACGCGGGGGAAACACCATATATTTT. Amino acid sequence: CASRRGGNTIYF.

J is TRBJ1-2 and V is TRBV7-9, with TRBD1 identical over 8 bases. Per germline, CDR1 SEHNR and CDR2 FQNEAQ (reference sequence). V lost 4 bases, J lost 4 bases, and 8 bases stayed unmatched. CDR3 length: 15 residues. DNA for the CDR3: TGTGCCAGCAGCTATCAGGGGGCGAGGCTCTATGGCTACACCTTC. It yields the protein CASSYQGARLYGYTF.

V usage is TRBV4-2 and J usage is TRBJ1-3, with D perhaps TRBD1 (5 bases). V shed 0 bases and J shed 0 bases, with 12 bases lying between them. Germline CDR1 LGHNA, CDR2 YNFKEQ. The CDR3 is 17 residues long. Here the CDR3 reads CASSQDENRNSGNTIYF. The CDR3 DNA is TGTGCCAGCAGCCAAGATGAGAACAGGAACTCTGGAAACACCATATATTTT.

The J gene is TRBJ2-7, the V gene TRBV7-9; 9 nucleotides agree with TRBD1. The CDR3 is 14 amino acids. Germline V gene data show CDR1 as SEHNR and CDR2 as FQNEAQ (reference sequence). V shed 5 bases, J shed 3 bases, and the junction held 5 bases outside the gene matches. The CDR3 DNA reads TGTGCCAGCAGCCCTTCGACAGGGGGCTACGAGCAGTACTTC. Its translation is CASSPSTGGYEQYF.

The V and J genes are TRBV2 and TRBJ2-2; 10 bases map to TRBD2. Germline V gene lookup returns CDR1 SNHLY and CDR2 FYNNEI. This CDR3 comprises 15 residues. Losses at the gene ends were 7 bases for V and 8 bases for J; bases not matched to a gene: 10. The CDR3 DNA is TGTGCCAGCACCGGGCTAGCGGGAGCAGGAGGGGAGCTGTTTTTT. Translating gives CASTGLAGAGGELFF.

The V gene is TRBV30, the J gene TRBJ2-3, with 8 bases that match TRBD2. J gave up 0 bases and V 4 bases, and 12 bases lay outside the gene matches. The CDR3 is 17 amino acids. In germline, CDR1 is GTSNPN, CDR2 SVGIG (reference sequence). The chain's CDR3 is CAWNGGRPSSSTDTQYF. For the CDR3, the DNA is TGTGCCTGGAATGGCGGGAGGCCCTCTTCTAGCACAGATACGCAGTATTTT. The full variable domain, rest sourced from reference TRBV30 and TRBJ2-3, is SQTIHQWPATLVQPVGSPLSLECTVEGTSNPNLYWYRQAAGRGLQLLFYSVGIGQISSEVPQNLSASRPQDRQFILSSKKLLLSDSGFYLCAWNGGRPSSSTDTQYFGPGTRLTVL.

This chain joins TRBV27 and TRBJ1-4, with D maybe TRBD1 (5 bases). From germline, CDR1 is MNHEY and CDR2 SMNVEV (reference sequence). V dropped 6 bases and J dropped 8 bases, with 19 bases sitting between them. This CDR3 has 15 amino acids. CDR3 loop: CASSATEELSEKLFF. In DNA form, the CDR3 reads TGTGCCAGCAGCGCGACAGAGGAGTTGAGCGAAAAACTGTTTTTT.

The V and J genes are TRBV5-4 and TRBJ2-1; 8 bases map to TRBD2. Trimming took 1 base from V and 6 from J; bases not matched to a gene: 6. The CDR3 length is 15 residues. Germline values: CDR1 SGHNT, CDR2 YYREEE (reference sequence). The CDR3 reads CASSLRLAGLNEQFF. The CDR3 DNA is TGTGCCAGCAGCTTGCGTCTAGCGGGTCTCAATGAGCAGTTCTTC.

This clone was seen just once. Written as DNA, the CDR3 is TGTGCCAGCCGGCGAGGAGCGGGAGAGTACGAGCAGTACTTC. It encodes CASRRGAGEYEQYF. J is TRBJ2-7 and V is TRBV2; 8 bases map to TRBD2. Trimming took 8 bases from V and 4 from J; bases not matched to a gene: 10. This CDR3 is 14 amino acids long. CDR1 SNHLY and CDR2 FYNNEI come from the germline V gene.

The rearrangement links TRBV27 to TRBJ2-1; 10 positions match TRBD2. The CDR3 is 18 amino acids. Germline V gene data show CDR1 as MNHEY and CDR2 as SMNVEV (reference sequence). With V trimmed by 6 bases and J by 4 bases, 15 bases remained unmatched. CDR3 loop: CASRPRSGSSGRYNEQFF. The CDR3 DNA reads as TGTGCCAGCAGACCTCGCTCGGGAAGTAGCGGGAGGTACAATGAGCAGTTCTTC.

The CDR3 is CASSPPGAPGQYF. In DNA form, the CDR3 reads TGTGCCAGTAGTCCCCCAGGGGCTCCAGGGCAGTACTTC. V and J are TRBV19 and TRBJ2-7; maybe TRBD1 (6 bases). V lost 5 bases to trimming and J lost 9 bases, with 17 bases between them. Germline CDR1 LNHDA, CDR2 SQIVND (reference sequence). There are 13 residues in the CDR3. The full variable domain, in which reference TRBV19 and TRBJ2-7 provide the parts outside the CDR3, is DGGITQSPKYLFRKEGQNVTLSCEQNLNHDAMYWYRQDPGQGLRLIYYSQIVNDFQKGDIAEGYSVSREKKESFPLTVTSAQKNPTAFYLCASSPPGAPGQYFGPGTRLTVT.

The chain joins TRBV29-1 to TRBJ2-3; perhaps TRBD2 as D (6 bases). Per germline, CDR1 SQVTM and CDR2 ANQGSEA. The V gene lost 7 bases and the J gene lost 1 base, with 12 bases spanning the gap. The CDR3 spans 13 residues. The CDR3 bases are TGCAGCGGGCGGACGGGAGGCACAGATACGCAGTATTTT. This gives the protein CSGRTGGTDTQYF.

The genes are TRBV11-3 and TRBJ2-1, with 8 bases fitting TRBD1. The CDR3 loop spans 13 amino acids. V lost 6 bases, J lost 3 bases, and 1 base stayed unmatched. CDR1 SGHNT and CDR2 YENEEA come from the germline V gene. The CDR3, as DNA: TGTGCCAGCAGGGACAGGGACTACAATGAGCAGTTCTTC. It specifies CASRDRDYNEQFF. Based on the CDR3 plus reference TRBV11-3 and TRBJ2-1, the full variable domain is EAGVVQSPRYKIIEKKQPVAFWCNPISGHNTLYWYLQNLGQGPELLIRYENEEAVDDSQLPKDRFSAERLKGVDSTLKIQPAELGDSAVYLCASRDRDYNEQFFGPGTRLTVL.

The V call is TRBV28, the J call TRBJ1-2, with 8 bases lining up with TRBD1. CDR1 and CDR2 (germline): MDHEN, SYDVKM. The CDR3 is made up of 14 amino acids. J gave up 5 bases and V 7 bases, and 9 bases lay outside the gene matches. The CDR3 here is CASNKPTGDYGYTF. In nucleotides, the CDR3 is TGTGCCAGCAACAAACCGACAGGGGATTATGGCTACACCTTC.

The V and J genes are TRBV29-1 and TRBJ2-7; D is perhaps TRBD2 (5 bases). Trimming stripped 4 bases from V and 6 bases from J, with 10 bases between. Per germline, CDR1 SQVTM and CDR2 ANQGSEA. The CDR3 has 11 amino acids. The CDR3 is CSVVLASEQYF. CDR3 sequence (DNA): TGCAGCGTTGTTTTAGCGAGCGAGCAGTACTTC.

This chain links TRBV27 with TRBJ1-1; the D is unclear. Germline CDR1 reads MNHEY; CDR2 reads SMNVEV (reference sequence). The CDR3 has 13 amino acids. The V end lost 10 bases, the J end lost 5 bases, and 17 bases lay between the germline ends. Written as DNA, the CDR3 is TGTGCCACGGCGGCGGGAGGACGGACTGAAGCTTTCTTT. It yields the protein CATAAGGRTEAFF.

The J gene is TRBJ1-1, the V gene TRBV4-2; D uncertain. In germline, CDR1 is LGHNA, CDR2 YNFKEQ. Deletions cut 1 base from V and 1 base from J, with 7 bases between. The CDR3 sequence is 14 residues long. Written as DNA, the CDR3 is TGTGCCAGCAGCCAAGCCAGTTGGAACACTGAAGCTTTCTTT. It codes for CASSQASWNTEAFF.

The chain employs TRBV5-4 and TRBJ1-1; D is ambiguous. The germline V and J ends were trimmed by 3 bases and 8 bases, with 11 bases remaining between them. The CDR3 contains 12 residues. The V gene's germline CDR1 is SGHNT and CDR2 YYREEE (reference sequence). The CDR3 DNA reads as TGTGCCAGCAGCTGGGGAAGACTAGAAGCTTTCTTT. Translation gives CASSWGRLEAFF.

The chain combines TRBV27 with TRBJ1-2; the D gene is possibly TRBD1 (5 bases). The CDR3 runs 12 residues. V lost 8 bases, J lost 5 bases, and 12 bases lay in between. In germline, CDR1 is MNHEY, CDR2 SMNVEV (reference sequence). This CDR3 reads CASPPGDYGYTF. CDR3 DNA sequence: TGTGCCAGCCCGCCGGGGGATTATGGCTACACCTTC.

The chain couples TRBV2 to TRBJ2-1; 9 positions agree with TRBD1. The germline V gene has CDR1 SNHLY and CDR2 FYNNEI. V was clipped by 3 bases and J by 4 bases; unmatched bases: 16. The CDR3 has 19 residues. CDR3: CASSDTFLVGTGPYNEQFF. CDR3 nucleotides: TGTGCCAGCAGTGATACCTTTTTAGTCGGGACAGGGCCATACAATGAGCAGTTCTTC.

This sequence joins TRBV19 and TRBJ2-1; 8 nucleotides line up with TRBD2. CDR3 length: 15 residues. The V gene's germline CDR1 is LNHDA and CDR2 SQIVND (reference sequence). Unmatched junction bases numbered 3, after V lost 5 bases and J lost 0 bases. CDR3 DNA: TGTGCCAGTAGTCGGCGGGAGGTCTCCTACAATGAGCAGTTCTTC. Translated: CASSRREVSYNEQFF.

The V call is TRBV6-5, the J call TRBJ2-7; 7 nucleotides agree with TRBD1. Losses at the gene ends were 0 bases for V and 3 bases for J; bases not matched to a gene: 5. Germline V lookup: CDR1 MNHEY, CDR2 SVGAGI. The CDR3 spans 15 residues. The CDR3 DNA sequence: TGTGCCAGCAGTTACTCGACAGGGCGGTTCTACGAGCAGTACTTC. Encoded protein: CASSYSTGRFYEQYF.

CDR3 sequence reads: CASSDVGSSEAFF. CDR3 DNA sequence: TGTGCCAGCAGTGACGTGGGGAGTTCTGAAGCTTTCTTT. The rearrangement uses TRBV6-1 and TRBJ1-1, with D unresolved. The CDR3 loop spans 13 amino acids. V lost 3 bases and J 6 bases, leaving 11 bases between the germline ends. Germline V gene data show CDR1 as MNHNS and CDR2 as SASEGT.

A note on this clone: One end of the junction is discordant with germline, which a read error may explain. The genes are TRBV7-7 and TRBJ2-1; possible D gene TRBD2, 6 bases. The CDR3 is made up of 15 amino acids. CDR1 and CDR2 (germline): SSHAT, FNYEAQ (reference sequence). CDR3 nucleotides: TGTGCTAGCAGCTTAGCCCCGGGAGACTCAAATGAGCAGTTCTTC. Translating it yields CASSLAPGDSNEQFF.